This TCR beta chain stems from a study of T cells in Graves' hyperthyroidism and ophthalmopathy. Amplified regions were TCR beta CDR3 sequences from RNA transcripts. The primer set for the first-round RT-PCR of the TCR CDR3 was HTBI. TCRdb itself ran the multiplex PCR reads through MiXCR, one entry per CDR3 protein. The data show roughly 130,000 distinct CDR3 sequences, about 20% seen once. General observations from the study: Blood also contained most expanded thyroid clonotypes above 0.001. Median prediction lead before ophthalmopathy onset was roughly 6 months with the model.

CDR1 and CDR2 from the germline V gene are MDHEN and SYDVKM. Deletions cut 0 bases from V and 2 bases from J, with 25 bases between. This CDR3 comprises 20 residues. As regards this clonotype: What it binds is not known.

J is TRBJ1-1 and V is TRBV28; D gene ambiguous. This clonotype originated in a woman in her forties or fifties with Graves' hyperthyroidism that later progressed to Graves' ophthalmopathy. The sample was blood. CDR3 nucleotide sequence: TGTGCCAGCAGTTTATGGGGAGGGCATGGGCTCGCCACAGAAAACACTGAAGCTTTCTTT. Its protein is CASSLWGGHGLATENTEAFF.